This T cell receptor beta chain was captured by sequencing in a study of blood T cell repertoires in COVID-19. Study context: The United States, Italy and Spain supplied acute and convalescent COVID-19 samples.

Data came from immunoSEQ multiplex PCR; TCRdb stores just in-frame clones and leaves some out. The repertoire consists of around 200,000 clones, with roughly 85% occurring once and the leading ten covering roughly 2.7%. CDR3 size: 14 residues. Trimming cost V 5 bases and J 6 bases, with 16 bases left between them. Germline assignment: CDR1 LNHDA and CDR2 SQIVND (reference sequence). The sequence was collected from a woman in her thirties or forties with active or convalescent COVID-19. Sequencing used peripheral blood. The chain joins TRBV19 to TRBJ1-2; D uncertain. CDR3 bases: TGTGCCAGTAGTCTCGGTAGCCAGTTCCATGGCTACACCTTC. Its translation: CASSLGSQFHGYTF.